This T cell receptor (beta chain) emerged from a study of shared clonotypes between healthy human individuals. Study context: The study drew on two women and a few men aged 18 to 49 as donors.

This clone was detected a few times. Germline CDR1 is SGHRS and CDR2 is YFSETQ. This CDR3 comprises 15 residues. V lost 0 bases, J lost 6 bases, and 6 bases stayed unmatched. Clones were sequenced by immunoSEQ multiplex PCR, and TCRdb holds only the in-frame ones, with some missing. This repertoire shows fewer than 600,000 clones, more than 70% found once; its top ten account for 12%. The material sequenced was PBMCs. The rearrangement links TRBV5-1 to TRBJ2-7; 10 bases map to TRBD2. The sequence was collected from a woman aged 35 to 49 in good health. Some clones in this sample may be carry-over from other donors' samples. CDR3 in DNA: TGCGCCAGCAGCTTGGAAGCGGGAGGGCCGGGCGAGCAGTACTTC. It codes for CASSLEAGGPGEQYF.